Here is one T cell receptor (beta chain) with its context. Its antigen is not identified. Some clones are missing from TCRdb's copy, which holds only in-frame ones; the method was immunoSEQ multiplex PCR. The table shows about 130,000 clones, with 88% occurring only once. Combined were second doses at about 4 or about 12 weeks. This sample is part of a study of T cell responses to AZD1222 COVID-19 vaccine. Whole-study results and caveats: Only after the peak T cell response were repertoires sampled.

The source is an adult who received the AZD1222 COVID-19 vaccine. The source material was peripheral blood, sampled 28 days after the second AZD1222 dose.

CDR3 nucleotide sequence: TGTGCCACCAGCAGAGATTCAGCTGGGGAGACCCAGTACTTC. As protein: CATSRDSAGETQYF. This chain connects TRBV15 to TRBJ2-5; D is unresolved. V was clipped by 0 bases and J by 5 bases, with 10 bases between them. The germline V gene encodes CDR1 LNHNV and CDR2 YYDKDF (reference sequence). CDR3 length: 14 residues.